A selection of T cell receptor beta chains follows, all from one sample in a study of shared clonotypes between healthy human individuals. Profiling relied on immunoSEQ multiplex PCR, and the TCRdb table lists in-frame clones only, not all of them. The sample has under 2,000,000 clones, about 95% seen once. The material sequenced was naive CD8+ T cells sorted from blood. The receptors come from a man aged 18 to 30 in good health. CDR3s include the opening cysteine and the closing phenylalanine or tryptophan. D genes are given only for firm matches. Clone size is given for some rows only: seen once, a few or many times, or a class if the clone is expanded.

J,length,size,V,D,CDR3,DNA
TRBJ2-7,15,.,TRBV7-9,.,CASSPEDKTGYEQYF,TGTGCCAGCAGCCCCGAAGACAAAACCGGCTACGAGCAGTACTTC
TRBJ2-7,12,.,TRBV30,.,CAWSGALDEQYF,TGTGCCTGGAGTGGGGCGCTGGACGAGCAGTACTTC
TRBJ1-2,17,.,TRBV9,TRBD1,CASSGLGTGAADYGYTF,TGTGCCAGCAGCGGTCTAGGGACAGGGGCCGCAGACTATGGCTACACCTTC
TRBJ2-2,14,.,TRBV4-1,.,CASSQGPLVGELFF,TGCGCCAGCAGCCAAGGGCCCTTGGTCGGGGAGCTGTTTTTT
TRBJ2-5,13,.,TRBV7-9,.,CASSSLGTETQYF,TGTGCCAGCAGCTCCCTTGGTACCGAGACCCAGTACTTC
TRBJ2-1,17,.,TRBV4-3,.,CASSSSRRGVYDNEQFF,TGCGCCAGCAGCTCAAGTCGTCGGGGAGTTTACGACAATGAGCAGTTCTTC
TRBJ2-7,12,.,TRBV5-6,.,CASSLRSYEQYF,TGTGCCAGCAGCCTAAGATCCTACGAGCAGTACTTC
TRBJ2-5,13,.,TRBV4-2,.,CASSTRGAETQYF,TGTGCCAGCAGCACCCGCGGGGCAGAGACCCAGTACTTC
TRBJ2-2,14,once,TRBV11-2,.,CASRTLENTGELFF,TGTGCCAGCAGAACACTTGAGAACACCGGGGAGCTGTTTTTT
TRBJ2-7,13,.,TRBV27,TRBD2,CASSFLLAGEQYF,TGTGCCAGCAGTTTCCTGTTAGCGGGGGAGCAGTACTTC
TRBJ2-2,16,.,TRBV30,.,CAWTPGRQPNTGELFF,TGTGCCTGGACCCCCGGTCGACAGCCGAACACCGGGGAGCTGTTTTTT
TRBJ1-6,15,few,TRBV5-6,TRBD1,CASSLARRDRPTLHF,TGTGCCAGCAGCTTGGCCAGGCGGGACAGGCCCACCCTCCACTTT
TRBJ2-5,14,once,TRBV7-6,.,CASSLEAEQETQYF,TGTGCCAGCAGCTTAGAGGCTGAACAAGAGACCCAGTACTTC
TRBJ2-5,14,.,TRBV7-7,.,CASSLEPGLETQYF,TGTGCTAGCAGCTTAGAGCCGGGTCTAGAGACCCAGTACTTC
TRBJ2-7,18,.,TRBV7-2,TRBD1,CASSLEGQGIPLSYEQYF,TGTGCCAGCAGCTTAGAGGGACAGGGGATCCCCCTCTCCTACGAGCAGTACTTC
TRBJ2-1,19,.,TRBV7-6,.,CASSLAVSGGAELYNEQFF,TGTGCCAGCAGCCTAGCCGTATCTGGCGGAGCCGAACTTTACAATGAGCAGTTCTTC
TRBJ2-2,13,.,TRBV5-4,TRBD1,CASSLDEDRAVFF,TGTGCCAGCAGCCTGGATGAGGACAGGGCTGTGTTTTTT
TRBJ2-7,14,.,TRBV11-2,TRBD1,CASSKQGALYEQYF,TGTGCCAGCAGCAAACAGGGGGCATTGTACGAGCAGTACTTC
TRBJ2-7,13,.,TRBV5-4,.,CASSDPGAQEQYF,TGTGCCAGCAGCGATCCAGGGGCGCAAGAGCAGTACTTC
TRBJ1-6,15,.,TRBV5-1,.,CASSSGTDINSPLHF,TGCGCCAGCAGCTCGGGGACGGATATTAATTCACCCCTCCACTTT
TRBJ2-1,14,.,TRBV27,.,CASTGTGTAHPPFF,TGTGCCAGCACCGGAACCGGGACTGCTCATCCTCCGTTCTTC
TRBJ1-2,14,.,TRBV30,TRBD1,CALRGQANNYGYTF,TGTGCCTTGAGAGGACAGGCAAACAACTATGGCTACACCTTC
TRBJ2-1,14,.,TRBV11-2,.,CASSLDPRANEQFF,TGTGCCAGCAGCTTAGATCCACGGGCCAATGAGCAGTTCTTC
TRBJ2-7,15,.,TRBV7-8,.,CASSLSEETSYEQYF,TGTGCCAGCAGCTTGTCGGAGGAAACCTCTTACGAGCAGTACTTC
TRBJ2-2,13,.,TRBV27,TRBD1,CASSLTGDGELFF,TGTGCCAGCAGTCTGACAGGGGACGGGGAGCTGTTTTTT
TRBJ2-4,14,.,TRBV4-1,.,CASSQDVDKNIQYF,TGCGCCAGCAGCCAAGATGTAGATAAAAACATTCAGTACTTC
TRBJ2-3,13,.,TRBV7-7,.,CASSLEAGDTQYF,TGTGCTAGCAGCTTAGAGGCGGGTGATACGCAGTATTTT
TRBJ2-7,14,.,TRBV7-2,.,CASSLGLHDYEQYF,TGTGCCAGCAGCTTGGGGTTGCACGACTACGAGCAGTACTTC
TRBJ2-5,14,.,TRBV5-6,TRBD1,CASSFGQGVETQYF,TGTGCCAGCAGCTTCGGACAGGGCGTAGAGACCCAGTACTTC
TRBJ1-4,17,.,TRBV7-9,.,CASSLGLAGRLNEKLFF,TGTGCCAGCAGCTTAGGATTGGCTGGCAGGCTTAATGAAAAACTGTTTTTT
TRBJ1-5,15,.,TRBV4-1,.,CASSQDVGGGQPQHF,TGCGCCAGCAGCCAAGATGTAGGGGGGGGTCAGCCCCAGCATTTT
TRBJ1-2,14,.,TRBV6-5,.,CASSYSRGEDGYTF,TGTGCCAGCAGTTACTCGAGGGGGGAAGATGGCTACACCTTC
TRBJ2-7,13,.,TRBV27,TRBD2,CATSLAGNYEQYF,TGTGCCACCAGCCTAGCGGGGAACTACGAGCAGTACTTC
TRBJ1-1,18,once,TRBV27,.,CASRPFWDQGLANTEAFF,TGTGCCAGCAGGCCTTTTTGGGATCAGGGTTTAGCGAACACTGAAGCTTTCTTT
TRBJ2-7,14,.,TRBV6-6,TRBD2,CASTWLAGVYEQYF,TGTGCCAGCACCTGGCTAGCGGGAGTGTACGAGCAGTACTTC
TRBJ2-7,15,.,TRBV7-8,TRBD1,CASSLRTGSNYEQYF,TGTGCCAGCAGTTTGCGGACAGGGTCAAACTACGAGCAGTACTTC
TRBJ2-7,11,.,TRBV6-6,.,CASSHADEQYF,TGTGCCAGCAGTCACGCGGACGAGCAGTACTTC
TRBJ1-1,16,.,TRBV28,TRBD1,CASSPFEDREGTEAFF,TGTGCCAGCAGTCCATTTGAGGACAGGGAAGGCACTGAAGCTTTCTTT
TRBJ2-1,15,.,TRBV5-8,.,CASSTGQPSYNEQFF,TGTGCCAGCAGCACAGGACAGCCCTCCTACAATGAGCAGTTCTTC
TRBJ2-7,13,once,TRBV9,.,CASSVGLGYEQYF,TGTGCCAGCAGCGTAGGCCTCGGCTACGAGCAGTACTTC
TRBJ2-7,15,.,TRBV11-2,TRBD1,CASSFGTGVTYEQYF,TGTGCCAGCAGCTTTGGAACAGGGGTAACCTACGAGCAGTACTTC
TRBJ1-1,13,.,TRBV27,TRBD1,CASGQGLNTEAFF,TGTGCCAGCGGACAGGGTCTGAACACTGAAGCTTTCTTT
TRBJ1-1,13,.,TRBV5-1,.,CASRTGQNTEAFF,TGCGCCAGCAGGACGGGACAGAACACTGAAGCTTTCTTT
TRBJ1-6,20,.,TRBV13,TRBD1,CASSFPRSDRISSYNSPLHF,TGTGCCAGCAGCTTCCCCCGCTCGGACAGGATTAGCTCCTATAATTCACCCCTCCACTTT
TRBJ2-7,12,.,TRBV7-6,.,CASSTRGGEQYF,TGTGCCAGCAGCACACGAGGAGGCGAGCAGTACTTC
TRBJ2-7,11,.,TRBV11-2,.,CASSLGQGLYF,TGTGCCAGCAGCTTAGGACAGGGACTGTACTTC
TRBJ2-7,14,.,TRBV13,.,CASSSALLGDEQYF,TGTGCCAGCAGCTCCGCGCTTTTGGGAGACGAGCAGTACTTC
TRBJ1-5,16,.,TRBV19,.,CASSIDTGMSNQPQHF,TGTGCCAGTAGTATAGATACGGGAATGAGCAATCAGCCCCAGCATTTT
TRBJ2-2,15,.,TRBV27,.,CASSLGSTNTGELFF,TGTGCCAGCAGTTTGGGAAGTACGAACACCGGGGAGCTGTTTTTT
TRBJ2-7,14,.,TRBV28,.,CASSVQGVTYEQYF,TGTGCCAGCAGTGTACAGGGCGTTACCTACGAGCAGTACTTC
TRBJ1-2,13,few,TRBV25-1,.,CASSEYYYLGYTF,TGTGCCAGCAGTGAATACTACTACTTAGGCTACACCTTC
TRBJ2-5,15,once,TRBV4-1,.,CASSQDGLPQETQYF,TGCGCCAGCAGCCAAGATGGGCTACCCCAAGAGACCCAGTACTTC
TRBJ2-1,8,.,TRBV7-3,.,CCCDEQFF,TGTTGCTGCGATGAGCAGTTCTTC
TRBJ1-1,13,.,TRBV6-5,.,CASSPGPSSEAFF,TGTGCCAGCAGCCCGGGTCCCAGCTCTGAAGCTTTCTTT
TRBJ2-2,13,.,TRBV7-6,.,CASSPSGPGELFF,TGTGCCAGCAGCCCCAGTGGACCCGGGGAGCTGTTTTTT